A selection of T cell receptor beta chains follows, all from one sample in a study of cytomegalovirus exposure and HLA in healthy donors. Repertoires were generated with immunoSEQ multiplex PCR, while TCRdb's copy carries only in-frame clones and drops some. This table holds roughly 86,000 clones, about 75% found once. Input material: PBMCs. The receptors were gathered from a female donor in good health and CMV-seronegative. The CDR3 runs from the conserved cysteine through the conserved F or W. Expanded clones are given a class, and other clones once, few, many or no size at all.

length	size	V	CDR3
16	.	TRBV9	CASSPRTSGGRWTQYF
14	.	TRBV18	CASSPGQFQETQYF
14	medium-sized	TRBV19	CACRGGYSNQPQHF
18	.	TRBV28	CASSLLGSGVPRAYEQYF
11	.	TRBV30	CAWSSRGPAFF
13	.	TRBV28	CASSLDQAPGYTF
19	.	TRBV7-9	CASSLKGAARSARSYEQYF
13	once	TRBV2	CASSEVQTYGYTF
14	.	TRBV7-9	CASSSGQLSYEQYF
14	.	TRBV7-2	CASSPPDRPYGYTF
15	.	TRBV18	CASSPRTSSGNTIYF
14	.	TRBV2	CASSGTGRNQPQHF
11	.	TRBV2	CASSLRETQYF
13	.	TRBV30	CAWSKQGATEAFF
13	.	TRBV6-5	CASSPRQGTEAFF
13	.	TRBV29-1	CSVESGTRGEQFF
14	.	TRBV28	CASRGAGFTGELFF
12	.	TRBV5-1	CASSQAGNEQYF
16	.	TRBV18	CASSNGQGAGANVLTF
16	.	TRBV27	CASRPLGSSGANVLTF